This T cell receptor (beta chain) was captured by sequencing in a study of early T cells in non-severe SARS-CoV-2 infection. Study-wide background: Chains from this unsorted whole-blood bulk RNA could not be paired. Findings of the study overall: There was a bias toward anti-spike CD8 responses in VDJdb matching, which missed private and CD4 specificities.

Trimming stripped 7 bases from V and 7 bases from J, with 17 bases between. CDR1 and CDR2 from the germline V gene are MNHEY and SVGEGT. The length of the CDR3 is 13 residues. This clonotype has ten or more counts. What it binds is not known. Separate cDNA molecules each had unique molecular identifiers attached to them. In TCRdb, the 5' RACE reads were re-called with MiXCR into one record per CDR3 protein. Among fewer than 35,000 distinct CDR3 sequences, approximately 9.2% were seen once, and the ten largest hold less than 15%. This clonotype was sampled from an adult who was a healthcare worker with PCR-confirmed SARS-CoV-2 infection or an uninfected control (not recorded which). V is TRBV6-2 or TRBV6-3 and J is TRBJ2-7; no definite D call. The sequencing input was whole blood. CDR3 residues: CASMTTTEYEQYF. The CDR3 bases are TGTGCCAGCATGACAACCACCGAGTATGAGCAGTACTTC.